This T cell receptor beta chain was identified during a study of T-cell memory formation after mild COVID-19. This clonotype was counted ten times or more. Germline loops: CDR1 SGHTA, CDR2 FQGTGA. V shed 5 bases and J 0 bases; nucleotides not matched to a gene: 16. The CDR3 covers 19 residues. TCRdb reprocessed the 5' RACE reads with MiXCR, giving one entry per CDR3 protein. The table includes some 330,000 distinct CDR3 sequences, under 25% detected once. Sequenced input: PBMCs or a T cell subset sorted from them (not recorded which). The chain is built from TRBV7-3 and TRBJ2-1; 7 positions agree with TRBD2. The receptor's source is an adult woman who had mild COVID-19 (a few samples of this study predate the infection). Cell type and time point are not known. The CDR3 reads CASSPLPSGRTSSYNEQFF. The CDR3 bases are TGTGCCAGCAGCCCCCTTCCTAGCGGAAGAACGAGCTCCTACAATGAGCAGTTCTTC. Filled out from reference TRBV7-3 and TRBJ2-1, the complete variable domain reads GAGVSQTPSNKVTEKGKYVELRCDPISGHTALYWYRQSLGQGPEFLIYFQGTGAADDSGLPNDRFFAVRPEGSVSTLKIQRTERGDSAVYLCASSPLPSGRTSSYNEQFFGPGTRLTVL.